Shown below are 21 T cell receptor beta chains from a single sample sequenced in a study of blood T cell repertoires in COVID-19. The method was immunoSEQ multiplex PCR; TCRdb's version includes in-frame clones alone and lacks a portion of them. This table has 100,000 to 110,000 clones, approximately 80% appearing once. Sequenced input: peripheral blood. Every receptor here comes from a woman between 65 and 79 years old with acute or convalescent COVID-19.

This chain connects TRBV9 to TRBJ2-2; D gene uncertain. V gave up 0 bases and J gave up 4 bases, with 7 bases separating them. CDR1 is SGDLS, CDR2 YYNGEE, per germline. The CDR3 has 14 amino acids. The CDR3 DNA reads as TGTGCCAGCAGCGTAGCTGAGGTCACCGGGGAGCTGTTTTTT. Encoded protein: CASSVAEVTGELFF.

This clone was counted a single time. This sequence joins TRBV27 and TRBJ1-2; TRBD1 aligns across 11 bases. CDR1 MNHEY and CDR2 SMNVEV come from the germline V gene (reference sequence). Trimming cost V 5 bases and J 3 bases; bases outside gene matches: 8. The CDR3 is 16 amino acids. CDR3 loop: CASSTGTGGVYYGYTF. The DNA of the CDR3 is TGTGCCAGCAGTACGGGGACAGGGGGGGTCTACTATGGCTACACCTTC.

The chain links TRBV4-3 to TRBJ2-2; D is unresolved. Germline V CDR1 and CDR2: LGHNA, YSLEER. The CDR3 is 14 amino acids. The V end was cut by 0 bases, the J end by 5 bases, with 7 bases between. The CDR3 protein is CASSQERQTGELFF. In DNA, the CDR3 is TGCGCCAGCAGCCAAGAGCGACAAACCGGGGAGCTGTTTTTT.

The gene calls are TRBV7-8 and TRBJ2-1; 7 bases map to TRBD1. Germline values: CDR1 SGHVS, CDR2 FQNEAQ. The junction had 7 bases not matched to a gene; V was cut back by 4 bases and J by 4 bases. This CDR3 is 15 amino acids long. CDR3 in DNA: TGTGCCAGCAGCTCCCGGGACAGCGCGTACAATGAGCAGTTCTTC. It codes for CASSSRDSAYNEQFF. Drawing the rest from reference TRBV7-8 and TRBJ2-1, the complete variable domain is GAGVSQSPRYKVAKRGQDVALRCDPISGHVSLFWYQQALGQGPEFLTYFQNEAQLDKSGLPSDRFFAERPEGSVSTLKIQRTQQEDSAVYLCASSSRDSAYNEQFFGPGTRLTVL.

This rearrangement joins TRBV20-1 to TRBJ2-7, with TRBD2 as a possible D gene (6 bases). There are 13 residues in the CDR3. The germline CDR1 and CDR2 sequences are DFQATT and SNEGSKA (reference sequence). Trimming shortened V by 3 bases and J by 0 bases, and 9 bases separated the two germline ends. CDR3 in DNA: TGCAGTGCTAGTGCGGGGATCTCCTACGAGCAGTACTTC. This translates into CSASAGISYEQYF.

In this sample, this clone turned up once. The chain couples TRBV7-9 to TRBJ1-2; D is unclear. The CDR3 loop spans 13 amino acids. The ends were cut back, 5 bases at V and 8 bases at J, with 15 bases in the middle. Germline V CDR1 and CDR2: SEHNR, FQNEAQ (reference sequence). CDR3 in amino acids: CASSTRGSGGYTF. The CDR3 DNA is TGTGCCAGCAGCACTAGAGGGTCGGGAGGCTACACCTTC.

The CDR3 coding sequence is TGTGCCAGCAGTTTCTACGAGATTACATCTGAGGTCTCTGAAGCTTTCTTT. It codes for CASSFYEITSEVSEAFF. The chain uses TRBV6-2 or TRBV6-3 and TRBJ1-1; D gene unclear. CDR1 is MNHEY and CDR2 is SVGEGT in the germline V gene. This CDR3 has 17 amino acids. V lost 4 bases, J lost 6 bases, and 24 bases lay in between.

A few counts support this clone. This chain uses TRBV12-3 or TRBV12-4 with TRBJ1-2; D may be TRBD1 (5 bases). Trimming took 2 bases from V and 7 from J, leaving 5 bases between them. There are 11 residues in the CDR3. CDR3 DNA sequence: TGTGCCAGCAGTTTACAGGGTGGCTACACCTTC. Amino acid sequence: CASSLQGGYTF.

V and J are TRBV19 and TRBJ1-1; 10 positions match TRBD1. Germline CDR1 and CDR2: LNHDA and SQIVND (reference sequence). There are 14 residues in the CDR3. The V segment lost 6 bases and the J segment 1 base; nucleotides outside the gene matches: 2. The CDR3 nucleotides are TGTGCCAGTAGGGGACAGGGGTGGAACACTGAAGCTTTCTTT. Protein: CASRGQGWNTEAFF.

The V call is TRBV25-1, the J call TRBJ2-1, with 10 bases that match TRBD1. V gave up 6 bases and J gave up 6 bases; unmatched junction bases: 5. Germline V gene lookup returns CDR1 MGHDK and CDR2 SYGVNS. This CDR3 contains 14 residues. As DNA, the CDR3 is TGTGCCAGCAGGCAGACAGGGGGCACCAATGAGCAGTTCTTC. It yields the protein CASRQTGGTNEQFF.

The chain recombines TRBV10-3 with TRBJ2-3; no definite D call. The length of the CDR3 is 13 residues. The germline V gene encodes CDR1 ENHRY and CDR2 SYGVKD. The germline V and J ends were trimmed by 2 bases and 4 bases, with 7 bases remaining between them. This chain's CDR3 is CAISEIGSDTQYF. CDR3 sequence (DNA): TGTGCCATCAGTGAGATCGGTTCAGATACGCAGTATTTT.

The chain couples TRBV11-2 to TRBJ2-3; D gene ambiguous. Deletions cut 5 bases from V and 4 bases from J, with 16 bases between. This CDR3 is 15 amino acids long. Germline CDR1 reads SGHAT; CDR2 reads FQNNGV. DNA of the CDR3: TGTGCCAGCAGCCCCCTTGGGTCGGGTCCAGATACGCAGTATTTT. Residues: CASSPLGSGPDTQYF.

This chain joins TRBV29-1 and TRBJ1-4, with TRBD1 matching 8 bases. Germline CDR1 is SQVTM and CDR2 is ANQGSEA. The J segment lost 7 bases and the V segment lost 7 bases, leaving 11 bases of the junction unmatched. The CDR3 extends over 14 amino acids. The CDR3 sequence: CSAASDREGEKLFF. CDR3 coding DNA: TGCAGCGCCGCCTCGGACAGGGAAGGTGAAAAACTGTTTTTT.

V usage is TRBV20-1 and J usage is TRBJ2-1; D is unresolved. Germline CDR1 is DFQATT and CDR2 is SNEGSKA (reference sequence). The ends were cut back, 3 bases at V and 4 bases at J, with 13 bases in the middle. The CDR3 has 14 residues. The CDR3 nucleotides are TGCAGTGCTAGTGGCCAGCGAGGATACAATGAGCAGTTCTTC. This sequence encodes CSASGQRGYNEQFF.

The chain joins TRBV24-1 to TRBJ2-2, with 7 bases that match TRBD1. The V segment lost 10 bases and the J segment 4 bases; nucleotides outside the gene matches: 8. Germline CDR1 KGHDR, CDR2 SFDVKD. This CDR3 spans 14 amino acids. The CDR3 loop is CATTDRTLTGELFF. Written as DNA, the CDR3 is TGTGCCACTACGGACAGGACACTCACCGGGGAGCTGTTTTTT.

V and J are TRBV18 and TRBJ1-1; 9 bases are shared with TRBD1. Germline V gene lookup returns CDR1 KGHSH and CDR2 LQKENI. This CDR3 spans 13 amino acids. Trimming took 5 bases from V and 5 from J; bases not matched to a gene: 3. CDR3 DNA: TGTGCCAGCTCAAAAGGGACAGGGACTGAAGCTTTCTTT. It codes for CASSKGTGTEAFF.

The genes are TRBV5-6 and TRBJ1-6; D not certain. CDR1 SGHDT and CDR2 YYEEEE come from the germline V gene. Trimming removed 0 bases from V and 5 bases from J, with 12 bases in between. This CDR3 has 16 amino acids. CDR3 nucleotide sequence: TGTGCCAGCAGCTTGGCCGTAGGAGGGAATAATTCACCCCTCCACTTT. Translating gives CASSLAVGGNNSPLHF.

This clone was picked up a small number of times. V usage is TRBV7-2 and J usage is TRBJ1-1; D is ambiguous. V lost 11 bases and J lost 6, with 13 bases in between. This CDR3 contains 11 residues. CDR1 and CDR2 (germline): SGHTA, FQGNSA. The CDR3 loop is CAVRVYAEAFF. The DNA of the CDR3 is TGTGCCGTTCGGGTTTACGCTGAAGCTTTCTTT.

The chain employs TRBV28 and TRBJ2-7, with D perhaps matching TRBD1 (6 bases). In germline, CDR1 is MDHEN, CDR2 SYDVKM. The CDR3 totals 16 residues. V lost 3 bases, J lost 4 bases, and 19 bases lay in between. This CDR3 reads CASSFALQGLGYEQYV. Written as DNA, the CDR3 is TGTGCCAGCAGTTTTGCCCTACAGGGTCTGGGATACGAGCAGTACGTC.

The chain combines TRBV11-1 with TRBJ1-6; maybe TRBD1 (5 bases). The CDR3 consists of 15 residues. Germline-derived CDR1 and CDR2 are SGHAT and FQDESV (reference sequence). V lost 4 bases and J lost 9, with 16 bases in between. The CDR3 loop is CASSSGIRVASPLHF. CDR3 coding DNA: TGTGCCAGCAGCTCAGGGATACGAGTAGCTTCACCCCTCCACTTT.

The chain uses TRBV18 and TRBJ2-7; 7 positions match TRBD1. This CDR3 spans 14 amino acids. V lost 4 bases to trimming and J lost 5 bases; unmatched junction nucleotides: 8. CDR1 and CDR2 (germline): KGHSH, LQKENI. The CDR3 here is CASSQTGSSDEQYF. The CDR3 DNA follows: TGTGCCAGCTCACAGACAGGGTCGTCGGACGAGCAGTACTTC.